Listed below are T cell receptor beta chains from one sample, sequenced in a study of cytomegalovirus exposure and HLA in healthy donors. The table came from immunoSEQ multiplex PCR; TCRdb's copy has only in-frame clones and leaves some out. The sample lists 200,000 to 250,000 clones, around 87% occurring once. The sequencing sample was made of PBMCs. The receptors come from a man between 18 and 29 years old in good health and CMV-seronegative. CDR3s include the opening cysteine and the closing phenylalanine or tryptophan. The D gene is left open where the match is weak. Size tells how often a clone was seen (once, few, many) or the class of an expanded clone, and some rows leave it out.

clone size	V gene	D gene	J gene	CDR3 DNA	CDR3 protein
NA	TRBV7-9	NA	TRBJ2-7	TGTGCCAGCAGCTTAGTGGGACAAAGCTACGAGCAGTACTTC	CASSLVGQSYEQYF
NA	TRBV7-8	NA	TRBJ2-1	TGTGCCAGCACCCTGGACCGACTAAGGCCTTACAATGAGCAGTTCTTC	CASTLDRLRPYNEQFF
NA	TRBV30	NA	TRBJ2-7	TGTGCCTGGAGTGCCGTGAGAAGCTACGAGCAGTACTTC	CAWSAVRSYEQYF
NA	TRBV2	NA	TRBJ1-3	TGTGCCAGCAGTGAAGCGGGGAGCTCTGGAAACACCATATATTTT	CASSEAGSSGNTIYF
NA	TRBV7-9	TRBD1	TRBJ1-4	TGTGCCAGCAGCCCCGGGACAGAATATGAAAAACTGTTTTTT	CASSPGTEYEKLFF
once	TRBV5-1	NA	TRBJ2-7	TGCGCCAGCAGCTTGGCCCGTATAGGGGGAGAGCAGTACTTC	CASSLARIGGEQYF
NA	TRBV19	TRBD1	TRBJ1-2	TGTGCCAGTAGTATAGGGACAGGGATTTTGGTCGGCTACACCTTC	CASSIGTGILVGYTF
once	TRBV28	NA	TRBJ1-2	TGTGCCAGCAGTGACTCCGTGTTTGGCTACACCTTC	CASSDSVFGYTF
NA	TRBV28	NA	TRBJ2-5	TGTGCCAGCAGCCCCCGAGGGTCCCAGTACTTC	CASSPRGSQYF
NA	TRBV7-2	NA	TRBJ2-3	TGTGCCAGCAGCTTCCGGCGCAGGTCGGATACGCAGTATTTT	CASSFRRRSDTQYF
NA	TRBV19	NA	TRBJ2-3	TGTGCCAGTAGTCCCGAGGACACAGATACGCAGTATTTT	CASSPEDTDTQYF
once	TRBV19	NA	TRBJ1-3	TGTGCCAGTAGTATGGGGCAGGCGGCTGGAAACACCATATATTTT	CASSMGQAAGNTIYF
NA	TRBV11-2	TRBD1	TRBJ1-1	TGTGCCAGCAGCTCGTCGGGACAGGGCCCTCCTGAAGCTTTCTTT	CASSSSGQGPPEAFF
once	TRBV5-1	TRBD2	TRBJ2-6	TGCGCCAGCAGCTTGGCCGGCGGGGGGGCTGCTGGGGCCAACGTCCTGACTTTC	CASSLAGGGAAGANVLTF
NA	TRBV27	TRBD1	TRBJ1-1	TGTGCCAGCAGTTTTCGGGACAGCACTGAAGCTTTCTTT	CASSFRDSTEAFF
NA	TRBV28	TRBD1	TRBJ2-7	TGTGCCAGCAGTTCTCGGACAGGTTTCACCTACGAGCAGTACTTC	CASSSRTGFTYEQYF
few	TRBV5-4	NA	TRBJ2-2	TGTGCCAGCAGCTTTACACCCGGGGAGCTGTTTTTT	CASSFTPGELFF
NA	TRBV4-3	NA	TRBJ1-1	TGCGCCAGCAGCCCGAAGGGGGGGTCGGGAGGCACTGAAGCTTTCTTT	CASSPKGGSGGTEAFF
once	TRBV9	NA	TRBJ2-2	TGTGCCAGCAGTTCAGTATTCAGGGGGGAGCTGTTTTTT	CASSSVFRGELFF
once	TRBV5-8	TRBD1	TRBJ2-3	TGTGCCAGCAGCTATGGACAGGGACCAACTAGCACAGATACGCAGTATTTT	CASSYGQGPTSTDTQYF
NA	TRBV28	NA	TRBJ2-2	TGTGCCAGCAGAACAGGACCGAACACCGGGGAGCTGTTTTTT	CASRTGPNTGELFF
NA	TRBV6-1	NA	TRBJ1-1	TGTGCCAGCAGTGAACAAGGGGGTTATGCTGAAGCTTTCTTT	CASSEQGGYAEAFF
NA	TRBV4-3	NA	TRBJ2-7	TGCGCCAGCAGCCAAGATCTGAGGGGGAGCTCCTACGAGCAGTACTTC	CASSQDLRGSSYEQYF
NA	TRBV28	NA	TRBJ1-6	TGTGCCAGCGGTACAGGGACTTCACCCCTCCACTTT	CASGTGTSPLHF
NA	TRBV29-1	NA	TRBJ1-4	TGCAGCGTTGCGCCCCAGGATATGGAAAAACTGTTTTTT	CSVAPQDMEKLFF